This entry lists 10 T cell receptor beta chains sequenced from one sample in a study of long-term antiretroviral therapy in people with HIV. Survey level was the resolution at which the v3.0 immunoSEQ assay ran. Libraries were prepared by immunoSEQ multiplex PCR; TCRdb keeps only in-frame clonotypes and omits some of them. The sample gives under 20,000 clones, about 79% of which show up once; approximately 16% is in the top ten. Sequencing used unsorted PBMCs, obtained just before starting antiretroviral therapy. The receptors were gathered from a man aged 35-49 years with HIV.

The V gene is TRBV7-9, the J gene TRBJ1-1; D not resolved. V gave up 6 bases and J gave up 1 base, with 6 bases separating them. CDR1 SEHNR and CDR2 FQNEAQ come from the germline V gene (reference sequence). This CDR3 has 12 residues. The CDR3 protein is CASRGANTEAFF. The CDR3 coding sequence is TGTGCCAGCAGAGGAGCGAACACTGAAGCTTTCTTT.

This rearrangement joins TRBV7-3 to TRBJ2-2; the D is unclear. The CDR3 consists of 13 residues. Germline values: CDR1 SGHTA, CDR2 FQGTGA. V lost 5 bases and J lost 6, with 10 bases in between. In DNA form, the CDR3 reads TGTGCCAGCAGCCTTTCCTTTTCCGGGGAGCTGTTTTTT. It yields the protein CASSLSFSGELFF.

The J gene is TRBJ1-1, the V gene TRBV28, with D perhaps TRBD1 (5 bases). The CDR3 is 14 residues long. V lost 6 bases to trimming and J lost 4 bases, with 15 bases between them. In germline, CDR1 is MDHEN, CDR2 SYDVKM. CDR3 in DNA: TGTGCCAGCAGCCCCGAGGCAGGGCGCACTGAAGCTTTCTTT. Protein: CASSPEAGRTEAFF. Full variable domain (rest looked up from reference TRBV28 and TRBJ1-1): DVKVTQSSRYLVKRTGEKVFLECVQDMDHENMFWYRQDPGLGLRLIYFSYDVKMKEKGDIPEGYSVSREKKERFSLILESASTNQTSMYLCASSPEAGRTEAFFGQGTRLTVV.

The V and J genes are TRBV6-5 and TRBJ2-2, with D uncertain. This CDR3 is 13 amino acids long. Trimming pared 1 base from V and 1 base from J, leaving 1 base between. From germline, CDR1 is MNHEY and CDR2 SVGAGI. The CDR3 DNA reads TGTGCCAGCAGTTACTGGAACACCGGGGAGCTGTTTTTT. Translating it yields CASSYWNTGELFF.

This clone was observed once. The chain employs TRBV13 and TRBJ2-5; D uncertain. This CDR3 has 11 residues. The V and J ends lost 5 bases and 1 base respectively, with 2 bases between them. Germline loops: CDR1 PRHDT, CDR2 FYEKMQ (reference sequence). The CDR3 DNA reads TGTGCCAGCAGCATCCAAGAGACCCAGTACTTC. Its protein product is CASSIQETQYF.

The rearrangement links TRBV5-6 to TRBJ1-2; possibly TRBD1 for D (5 bases). Deletions cut 7 bases from V and 1 base from J, with 14 bases between. Germline assignment: CDR1 SGHDT and CDR2 YYEEEE. The CDR3 runs to 14 residues. CDR3 in amino acids: CASVFYRINYGYTF. The CDR3 coding sequence is TGTGCCAGCGTCTTCTACAGGATTAACTATGGCTACACCTTC.

The rearrangement uses TRBV9 and TRBJ2-4, with D maybe TRBD1 (6 bases). The length of the CDR3 is 16 residues. CDR1 SGDLS and CDR2 YYNGEE come from the germline V gene. V lost 4 bases, J lost 2 bases, and 16 bases lay in between. Here the CDR3 DNA reads TGTGCCAGCAGCCGGGACATATCGCTACCCAAAAACATTCAGTACTTC. This translates into CASSRDISLPKNIQYF.

Only one count was recorded for this clone. The chain couples TRBV7-9 to TRBJ2-1, with D tentatively TRBD1 or TRBD2 (6 bases each). Trimming removed 6 bases from V and 0 bases from J, with 15 bases in between. The CDR3 loop spans 16 amino acids. In germline, CDR1 is SEHNR, CDR2 FQNEAQ (reference sequence). Here the CDR3 DNA reads TGTGCCAGCAGAGGTCCGGGGGCGAGCTCCTACAATGAGCAGTTCTTC. This sequence encodes CASRGPGASSYNEQFF. The variable domain in full, completed from reference TRBV7-9 and TRBJ2-1, reads DTGVSQNPRHKITKRGQNVTFRCDPISEHNRLYWYRQTLGQGPEFLTYFQNEAQLEKSRLLSDRFSAERPKGSFSTLEIQRTEQGDSAMYLCASRGPGASSYNEQFFGPGTRLTVL.

This chain links TRBV5-1 with TRBJ2-3; 7 bases are shared with TRBD1. In germline, CDR1 is SGHRS, CDR2 YFSETQ. The CDR3 runs 15 residues. V trimming: 5 bases; J trimming: 6 bases; junction bases outside the gene matches: 12. The CDR3 region is CASRRGQATGDTQYF. The CDR3 coding sequence is TGCGCCAGCAGGAGAGGACAGGCCACTGGGGATACGCAGTATTTT.

This clone was recorded only once. The chain combines TRBV5-6 with TRBJ1-6, with D hard to call. This CDR3 has 15 amino acids. In germline, CDR1 is SGHDT, CDR2 YYEEEE. Trimming left V 0 bases short and J 1 base short, with 5 bases between. CDR3 sequence: CASSLGPSYNSPLHF. Here the CDR3 DNA reads TGTGCCAGCAGCTTGGGACCTTCCTATAATTCACCCCTCCACTTT.